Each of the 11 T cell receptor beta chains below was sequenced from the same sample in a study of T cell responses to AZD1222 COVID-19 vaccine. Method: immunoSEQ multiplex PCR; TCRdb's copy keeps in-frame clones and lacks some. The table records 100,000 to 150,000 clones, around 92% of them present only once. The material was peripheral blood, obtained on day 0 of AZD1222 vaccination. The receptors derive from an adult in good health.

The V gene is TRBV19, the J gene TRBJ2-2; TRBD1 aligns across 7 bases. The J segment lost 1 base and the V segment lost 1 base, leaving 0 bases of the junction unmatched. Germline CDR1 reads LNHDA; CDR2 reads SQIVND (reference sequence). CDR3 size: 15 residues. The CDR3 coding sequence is TGTGCCAGTAGTATAGGGACAGGGAACACCGGGGAGCTGTTTTTT. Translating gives CASSIGTGNTGELFF.

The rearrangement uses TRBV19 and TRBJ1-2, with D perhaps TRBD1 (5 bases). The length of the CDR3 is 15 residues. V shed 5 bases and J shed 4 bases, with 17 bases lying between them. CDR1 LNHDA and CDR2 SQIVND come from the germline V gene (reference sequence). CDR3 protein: CASSPRVQGSYGYTF. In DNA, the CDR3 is TGTGCCAGTAGTCCCCGGGTTCAGGGCTCCTATGGCTACACCTTC.

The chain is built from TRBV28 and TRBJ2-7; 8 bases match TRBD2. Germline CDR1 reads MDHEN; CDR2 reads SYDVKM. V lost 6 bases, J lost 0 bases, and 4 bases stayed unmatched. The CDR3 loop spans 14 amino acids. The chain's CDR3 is CASSLLADSYEQYF. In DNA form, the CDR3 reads TGTGCCAGCAGCTTACTAGCGGACTCCTACGAGCAGTACTTC.

The CDR3 here is CASSLALGTGYGYTF. The CDR3 nucleotides are TGTGCCAGCAGCTTAGCCCTAGGGACCGGCTATGGCTACACCTTC. The V gene is TRBV7-2, the J gene TRBJ1-2, with D possibly TRBD1 on 5 matching bases. CDR3 length: 15 amino acids. Trimming removed 0 bases from V and 4 bases from J, with 12 bases in between. Germline CDR1 reads SGHTA; CDR2 reads FQGNSA.

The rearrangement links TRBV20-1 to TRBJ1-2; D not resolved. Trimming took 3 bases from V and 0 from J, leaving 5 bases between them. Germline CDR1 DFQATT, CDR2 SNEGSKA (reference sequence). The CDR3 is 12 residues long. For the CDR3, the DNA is TGCAGTGCTAGTATCGCTAACTATGGCTACACCTTC. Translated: CSASIANYGYTF.

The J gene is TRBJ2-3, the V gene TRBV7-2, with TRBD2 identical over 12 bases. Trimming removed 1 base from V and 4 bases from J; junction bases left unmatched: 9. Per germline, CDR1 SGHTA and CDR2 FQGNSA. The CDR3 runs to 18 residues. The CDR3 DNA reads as TGTGCCAGCAGCTTAGAGGCTAGCGGGGGGGCCGCCGCAGATACGCAGTATTTT. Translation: CASSLEASGGAAADTQYF.

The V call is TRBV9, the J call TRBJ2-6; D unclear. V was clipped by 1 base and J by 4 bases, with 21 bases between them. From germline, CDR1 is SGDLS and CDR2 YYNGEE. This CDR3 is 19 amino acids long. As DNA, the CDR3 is TGTGCCAGCAGCGTACGGGCCAGGTTAAGTTTCTCCGGGGCCAACGTCCTGACTTTC. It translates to CASSVRARLSFSGANVLTF.

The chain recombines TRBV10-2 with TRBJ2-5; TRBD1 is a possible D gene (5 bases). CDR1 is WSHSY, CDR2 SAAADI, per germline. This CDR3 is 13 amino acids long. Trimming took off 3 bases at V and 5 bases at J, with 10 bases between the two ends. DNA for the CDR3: TGCGCCAGCAGTGATAGCAGGGTCGAGACCCAGTACTTC. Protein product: CASSDSRVETQYF.

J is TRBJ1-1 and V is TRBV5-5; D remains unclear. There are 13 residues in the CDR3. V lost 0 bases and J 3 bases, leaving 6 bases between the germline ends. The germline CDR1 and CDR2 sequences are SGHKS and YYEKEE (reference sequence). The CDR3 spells CASSLDSHTEAFF. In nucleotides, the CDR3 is TGTGCCAGCAGCTTGGACAGCCACACTGAAGCTTTCTTT.

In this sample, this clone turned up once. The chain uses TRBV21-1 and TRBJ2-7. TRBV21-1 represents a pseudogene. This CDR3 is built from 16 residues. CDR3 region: CASSTAPAGSAYEQYF. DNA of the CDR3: TGTGCCAGCAGCACGGCTCCAGCAGGGAGTGCCTACGAGCAGTACTTC.

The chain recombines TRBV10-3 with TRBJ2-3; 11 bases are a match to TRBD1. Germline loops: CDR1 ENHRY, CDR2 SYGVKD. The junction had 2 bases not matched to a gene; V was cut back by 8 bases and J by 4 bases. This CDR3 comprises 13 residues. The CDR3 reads CAIGTGGADTQYF. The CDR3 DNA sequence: TGTGCCATCGGGACAGGGGGTGCAGATACGCAGTATTTT.